The present T cell receptor (beta chain) was sequenced within a study of blood T cells in healthy people across ages. Whole-study context: Capturing about one barcoded beta molecule per two T cells was achieved by template switching.

Germline V lookup: CDR1 ENHRY, CDR2 SYGVKD. V dropped 4 bases and J dropped 9 bases, with 13 bases sitting between them. This CDR3 region has 14 residues. Then a second PCR, running roughly 7 to 11 cycles, was carried out with a sample-barcoded 5' primer and a J-beta primer mix. TCRdb ran MiXCR on the 5' RACE reads and lists one entry per CDR3 protein. Altogether around 700,000 distinct CDR3 sequences are present, around a quarter being singletons, with the ten largest covering 9.4%. These data were also filed under a second study, of T cells of mothers and their children. That study adds: Samples were provided by three healthy Caucasian mothers and their six children.

The sample taken for sequencing was blood. This chain joins TRBV10-3 and TRBJ1-6; D is unresolved. The origin of this receptor is a boy younger than 18 in good health. CDR3 coding DNA: TGTGCCATCAGTGTGGGGAAACTAGGTTCACCCCTCCACTTT. It encodes CAISVGKLGSPLHF.